This is a list of T cell receptor beta chains from one sample in a study of HIV-infected patients and healthy controls. In TCRdb, the 5' RACE reads were re-called with MiXCR into one record per CDR3 protein. The sample yields approximately 64,000 distinct CDR3 sequences, about 19% seen once. Sequenced sample: CD4+ T cells from blood. The receptors were gathered from a human donor in good health. The CDR3 runs from the conserved cysteine through the conserved F or W. Fields, in order: D gene, clone size, V gene, J gene, CDR3 protein, CDR3 DNA. D genes are given only for firm matches. Some rows have no size entry. The others give once, few or many, or a class for an expanded clone.

.	few	TRBV5-1	TRBJ1-4	CASSLAGSGEKLFF	TGCGCCAGCAGCTTGGCGGGGTCCGGTGAAAAACTGTTTTTT
.	few	TRBV4-1	TRBJ2-3	CASSQDRGRGVAADTQYF	TGCGCCAGCAGCCAAGATCGAGGCAGGGGGGTTGCCGCAGATACGCAGTATTTT
TRBD1	many	TRBV6-6	TRBJ1-2	CASSPSRGNYGYTF	TGTGCCAGCAGCCCCTCCAGGGGGAACTATGGCTACACCTTC
.	many	TRBV29-1	TRBJ2-3	CSVENRRYSTDTQYF	TGCAGCGTTGAAAACAGGCGTTATAGCACAGATACGCAGTATTTT
.	.	TRBV6-2/TRBV6-3	TRBJ1-5	CASSYYRVQPQHF	TGTGCCAGCAGTTATTACCGGGTTCAGCCCCAGCATTTT
TRBD1	few	TRBV27	TRBJ1-1	CASSSRNRGRGIIEAFF	TGTGCCAGCAGTTCTAGAAACAGGGGCAGGGGGATTATTGAAGCTTTCTTT
TRBD1	.	TRBV12-3/TRBV12-4	TRBJ1-5	CASSLTGTGHSNQPQHF	TGTGCCAGCAGTTTAACCGGGACAGGGCATAGCAATCAGCCCCAGCATTTT
.	.	TRBV30	TRBJ2-4	CAWAGLGYQNIQYF	TGTGCCTGGGCGGGTCTCGGGTACCAAAACATTCAGTACTTC
.	many	TRBV7-2	TRBJ1-1	CASSFSLNTEAFF	TGTGCCAGCAGCTTTAGCTTGAACACTGAAGCTTTCTTT
.	many	TRBV6-6	TRBJ1-3	CASSYEVQGGNTIYF	TGTGCCAGCAGTTACGAGGTGCAGGGTGGAAACACCATATATTTT
TRBD1	few	TRBV11-2	TRBJ2-5	CASRKRSSGQGVGETQYF	TGTGCCAGCAGAAAAAGATCCTCGGGACAGGGGGTCGGCGAGACCCAGTACTTC
.	few	TRBV6-6	TRBJ2-5	CASSYWPSHQETQYF	TGTGCCAGCAGTTACTGGCCAAGCCACCAAGAGACCCAGTACTTC
.	many	TRBV12-3/TRBV12-4	TRBJ2-3	CASRERRGKVTDTQYF	TGTGCCAGCAGGGAACGACGGGGAAAGGTCACAGATACGCAGTATTTT
TRBD1	many	TRBV27	TRBJ2-5	CASSTTLRDRQETQYF	TGTGCCAGCAGTACCACACTCCGGGACAGGCAAGAGACCCAGTACTTC
.	.	TRBV30	TRBJ1-5	CAWAQGGNQPQHF	TGTGCCTGGGCACAGGGAGGCAATCAGCCCCAGCATTTT
TRBD1	.	TRBV20-1	TRBJ1-5	CSARVTGAVGFNQPQHF	TGCAGTGCTAGAGTCACAGGGGCCGTGGGGTTCAATCAGCCCCAGCATTTT
.	few	TRBV7-2	TRBJ2-7	CASSLLGGGAYEQYF	TGTGCCAGCAGCCTACTCGGGGGAGGCGCCTACGAGCAGTACTTC
TRBD1	many	TRBV6-6	TRBJ1-5	CASSYTRGRDNQPQHF	TGTGCCAGCAGTTACACCAGGGGGCGAGACAATCAGCCCCAGCATTTT
.	.	TRBV12-3/TRBV12-4	TRBJ1-6	CASSSRADDSPLHF	TGTGCCAGCAGTTCCAGGGCGGATGATTCACCCCTCCACTTT
TRBD1	.	TRBV5-4	TRBJ2-7	CASSNRDSSYEQYF	TGTGCCAGCAGTAACCGGGACAGCTCCTACGAGCAGTACTTC
.	.	TRBV5-1	TRBJ1-2	CASSKRLHRDKLNYGYTF	TGCGCCAGCAGCAAACGCCTACACCGGGACAAACTTAACTATGGCTACACCTTC
.	.	TRBV30	TRBJ1-1	CARNQMDGEAFF	TGTGCGCGAAACCAGATGGACGGTGAAGCTTTCTTT
TRBD1	few	TRBV20-1	TRBJ2-3	CSARGTGGTDTQYF	TGCAGTGCTAGAGGGACAGGGGGCACAGATACGCAGTATTTT
TRBD2	many	TRBV3-1	TRBJ2-5	CASSHKRAGGQETQYF	TGTGCCAGCAGCCACAAAAGGGCGGGGGGACAAGAGACCCAGTACTTC
TRBD1	few	TRBV5-1	TRBJ1-5	CASSLGTGTSNQPQHF	TGCGCCAGCAGCCTAGGGACAGGGACGAGCAATCAGCCCCAGCATTTT
.	few	TRBV7-9	TRBJ1-3	CASTAYITGGNTIYF	TGTGCCAGCACCGCCTACATTACAGGAGGAAACACCATATATTTT
.	few	TRBV30	TRBJ2-3	CALNHAGSTDTQYF	TGTGCTTTAAACCACGCGGGGTCCACAGATACGCAGTATTTT
.	.	TRBV5-4	TRBJ2-3	CASSIMGGGTDTQYF	TGTGCCAGCAGCATCATGGGCGGTGGCACAGATACGCAGTATTTT
.	many	TRBV20-1	TRBJ2-1	CSAGFRGPMRTEQFF	TGCAGTGCTGGTTTCAGGGGCCCTATGAGGACTGAGCAGTTCTTC
.	many	TRBV5-1	TRBJ1-2	CASSLAGDDFGDGYTF	TGCGCCAGCAGCTTGGCCGGGGACGATTTTGGGGATGGCTACACCTTC